These 10 T cell receptor beta chains originate from one sample sequenced in a study of graft-versus-host responses after intestinal transplantation (TCRdb year 2021). Intraepithelial and lamina propria lymphocytes were isolated from graft specimens using dithiothreitol, EDTA incubations and collagenase D digestion. Library construction relied on the immunoSEQ multiplex PCR assay. TCRdb stores this immuneACCESS table with in-frame sequences only. Part of the clones is absent; in the studies checked, under half of the shortfall reflects unresolved V genes, and no reason is known for the rest. Across this sample there are some 16,000 clones, with 65% to 90% seen only once. Roughly 5% of the sample goes to the ten largest clones. Here the sequenced sample was ileum tissue, taken 17 days after transplant. The receptors were gathered from a human patient who received an intestinal transplant, so some T cells may come from the graft donor.

V usage is TRBV7-9 and J usage is TRBJ1-4; possibly TRBD1 for D (6 bases). With 5 bases removed from V and 8 bases from J, the gap between germline ends came to 21 bases. The CDR3 sequence is 16 residues long. Germline lookup yields CDR1 SEHNR and CDR2 FQNEAQ (reference sequence). Written as DNA, the CDR3 is TGTGCCAGCAGCAACGAGTTTGGGGGGCAGCCAGAAAAACTGTTTTTT. It yields the protein CASSNEFGGQPEKLFF.

V and J are TRBV29-1 and TRBJ2-1; 11 bases are a match to TRBD2. This CDR3 contains 14 residues. V lost 7 bases to trimming and J lost 4 bases; unmatched junction nucleotides: 6. Germline CDR1 reads SQVTM; CDR2 reads ANQGSEA. DNA for the CDR3: TGCAGCGCCGCGACTAGCGGGGATTACAATGAGCAGTTCTTC. It codes for CSAATSGDYNEQFF.

The chain couples TRBV10-3 to TRBJ1-1, with D maybe TRBD1 (6 bases). Trimming cost V 3 bases and J 5 bases, with 19 bases left between them. The CDR3 consists of 16 residues. Germline CDR1 reads ENHRY; CDR2 reads SYGVKD. CDR3 protein: CAISDSVKQGWTEAFF. CDR3 DNA sequence: TGTGCCATCAGTGACTCGGTAAAGCAGGGGTGGACTGAAGCTTTCTTT.

This sequence joins TRBV28 and TRBJ1-4; D possibly corresponds to TRBD1 (5 bases). Trimming cost V 4 bases and J 4 bases, with 13 bases left between them. CDR3 size: 15 residues. In germline, CDR1 is MDHEN, CDR2 SYDVKM. The CDR3 here is CASSSPGPSNEKLFF. The DNA of the CDR3 is TGTGCCAGCAGTTCTCCGGGACCGAGTAATGAAAAACTGTTTTTT.

V gene TRBV10-3 combines with J gene TRBJ1-5; D may be TRBD1 (6 bases). Per the germline V gene, CDR1 is ENHRY and CDR2 is SYGVKD. Trimming cost V 4 bases and J 4 bases, with 11 bases left between them. CDR3 length: 14 amino acids. DNA of the CDR3: TGTGCCATCAGTGGGGCAGGGGATAATCAGCCCCAGCATTTT. This encodes CAISGAGDNQPQHF.

A single count supports this clone. In DNA, the CDR3 is TGTGCCAGCAGTATAACTAGCGGGAGGGTATACGAGCAGTTCTTC. Its translation is CASSITSGRVYEQFF. V and J are TRBV27 and TRBJ2-1; the match to TRBD2 covers 13 bases. This CDR3 comprises 15 residues. CDR1 is MNHEY and CDR2 is SMNVEV in the germline V gene (reference sequence). The V gene end was trimmed by 5 bases and the J gene end by 10 bases; junction bases not matched to a gene: 8.

The chain is built from TRBV5-1 and TRBJ2-2, with D possibly called TRBD1 or TRBD2 (6 bases each). V was cut by 5 bases and J by 4 bases, with 12 bases left in between. Germline assignment: CDR1 SGHRS and CDR2 YFSETQ. CDR3 length equals 14 residues. The CDR3 spells CASRRGERTGELFF. CDR3 nucleotide sequence: TGCGCCAGCAGAAGGGGGGAGCGCACCGGGGAGCTGTTTTTT.

The V gene is TRBV5-6, the J gene TRBJ2-1; 14 bases align to TRBD2. Germline CDR1 reads SGHDT; CDR2 reads YYEEEE. The CDR3 is 15 amino acids. Trimming cost V 3 bases and J 6 bases; bases outside gene matches: 2. The CDR3 DNA reads TGTGCCAGCAGCTCGGGGACTAGCGGGGGCAATGAGCAGTTCTTC. Encoded protein: CASSSGTSGGNEQFF. Drawing the rest from reference TRBV5-6 and TRBJ2-1, the complete variable domain is DAGVTQSPTHLIKTRGQQVTLRCSPKSGHDTVSWYQQALGQGPQFIFQYYEEEERQRGNFPDRFSGHQFPNYSSELNVNALLLGDSALYLCASSSGTSGGNEQFFGPGTRLTVL.

V is TRBV7-9 and J is TRBJ1-1, with D uncertain. The CDR3 is made up of 14 amino acids. Looked up from germline, CDR1 is SEHNR and CDR2 is FQNEAQ (reference sequence). Trimming removed 2 bases at V and 0 bases at J, with 7 bases between. CDR3 coding DNA: TGTGCCAGCAGCTTACAACAGCTGAACACTGAAGCTTTCTTT. This translates into CASSLQQLNTEAFF.

Here the CDR3 reads CASSYSRVLNTEAFF. The CDR3 DNA sequence: TGTGCCAGCAGTTACTCCCGGGTCTTGAACACTGAAGCTTTCTTT. The chain uses TRBV6-5 and TRBJ1-1; D ambiguous. Trimming pared 0 bases from V and 0 bases from J, leaving 8 bases between. The germline CDR1 and CDR2 sequences are MNHEY and SVGAGI. This CDR3 comprises 15 residues.